Each of the 27 T cell receptor beta chains below was sequenced from the same sample in a study of T cell responses to AZD1222 COVID-19 vaccine. Clones were sequenced by immunoSEQ multiplex PCR, and TCRdb holds only the in-frame ones, with some missing. The repertoire has some 200,000 clones, 88% of them found once; the top ten carry roughly 26%. The specimen was peripheral blood, collected 28 days after the second AZD1222 dose. Source of these receptors: an adult who received the AZD1222 COVID-19 vaccine.

This clone turned up a few times. J is TRBJ1-2 and V is TRBV27, with D tentatively TRBD1 (6 bases). This CDR3 comprises 13 residues. The germline CDR1 and CDR2 sequences are MNHEY and SMNVEV (reference sequence). V lost 6 bases to trimming and J lost 8 bases, with 16 bases between them. The CDR3 bases are TGTGCCAGCAGCCCCCCCACAGGGTTCGGCTACACCTTC. Protein sequence: CASSPPTGFGYTF.

The chain employs TRBV19 and TRBJ2-1; D perhaps matches TRBD1 (7 bases). With 7 bases removed from V and 6 bases from J, the gap between germline ends came to 10 bases. This CDR3 has 12 amino acids. CDR1 LNHDA and CDR2 SQIVND come from the germline V gene (reference sequence). The CDR3, as DNA: TGTGCCAGTAACCAGGGGGGCAATGAGCAGTTCTTC. As protein: CASNQGGNEQFF. Complete variable domain (other parts from reference TRBV19 and TRBJ2-1): DGGITQSPKYLFRKEGQNVTLSCEQNLNHDAMYWYRQDPGQGLRLIYYSQIVNDFQKGDIAEGYSVSREKKESFPLTVTSAQKNPTAFYLCASNQGGNEQFFGPGTRLTVL.

This clone was seen more than once but under ten times. The chain links TRBV7-9 to TRBJ1-2, with D possibly being TRBD1 (5 bases). The CDR3 runs 12 residues. V was clipped by 5 bases and J by 8 bases, with 12 bases between them. Per the germline V gene, CDR1 is SEHNR and CDR2 is FQNEAQ (reference sequence). For the CDR3, the DNA is TGTGCCAGCAGCACGGACATCTCCGGCTACACCTTC. Encoded protein: CASSTDISGYTF.

The rearrangement uses TRBV28 and TRBJ1-3; possible D gene TRBD1, 5 bases. Germline loops: CDR1 MDHEN, CDR2 SYDVKM. The CDR3 loop spans 15 amino acids. V was cut by 4 bases and J by 1 base, with 11 bases left in between. In nucleotides, the CDR3 is TGTGCCAGCAGTTCTGAGGGGCAATCTGGAAACACCATATATTTT. Translating gives CASSSEGQSGNTIYF.

J is TRBJ1-2 and V is TRBV30; 9 nucleotides agree with TRBD1. J was trimmed by 2 bases and V by 3 bases; bases with no gene match: 4. This CDR3 contains 14 residues. Germline CDR1 GTSNPN, CDR2 SVGIG (reference sequence). The CDR3 nucleotides read TGTGCCTGGAGGACAGGGGGTTCCAACTATGGCTACACCTTC. It translates to CAWRTGGSNYGYTF.

This chain uses TRBV7-8 with TRBJ1-2, with D perhaps matching TRBD1 (5 bases). Per germline, CDR1 SGHVS and CDR2 FQNEAQ. The CDR3 contains 12 residues. V lost 5 bases, J lost 8 bases, and 12 bases lay in between. DNA of the CDR3: TGTGCCAGCAGCAGCCCCGAGGGGGGCTACACCTTC. Encoded protein: CASSSPEGGYTF.

The chain has TRBV4-1 and TRBJ1-1; D unclear. The V end lost 4 bases, the J end lost 1 base, and 10 bases lay between the germline ends. The V gene's germline CDR1 is MGHRA and CDR2 YSYEKL. This CDR3 comprises 14 residues. CDR3 DNA: TGCGCCAGCAGCCGAAGATTGGGGAACACTGAAGCTTTCTTT. Translated, it gives CASSRRLGNTEAFF.

The chain uses TRBV27 and TRBJ2-7, with TRBD1 as a possible D gene (6 bases). V lost 6 bases to trimming and J lost 3 bases, with 12 bases between them. Germline CDR1 is MNHEY and CDR2 is SMNVEV (reference sequence). The CDR3 length is 13 residues. CDR3 bases: TGTGCCAGCAGCAAAACGGACAGCTACGAGCAGTACTTC. Protein product: CASSKTDSYEQYF.

This rearrangement joins TRBV28 to TRBJ2-7, with a possible D match to TRBD2 (6 bases). Trimming removed 2 bases from V and 6 bases from J, with 14 bases in between. The CDR3 is 14 residues long. Per the germline V gene, CDR1 is MDHEN and CDR2 is SYDVKM. The CDR3 region has the DNA TGTGCCAGCAGTTTAATGGCGGGACCCTTCGAGCAGTACTTC. Its translation is CASSLMAGPFEQYF. Looking up the rest from reference TRBV28 and TRBJ2-7 gives the full variable domain: DVKVTQSSRYLVKRTGEKVFLECVQDMDHENMFWYRQDPGLGLRLIYFSYDVKMKEKGDIPEGYSVSREKKERFSLILESASTNQTSMYLCASSLMAGPFEQYFGPGTRLTVT.

The rearrangement uses TRBV4-2 and TRBJ2-7; D is unresolved. Trimming removed 0 bases from V and 4 bases from J, with 13 bases in between. The CDR3 extends over 15 amino acids. Germline CDR1 LGHNA, CDR2 YNFKEQ. CDR3 protein: CASSQEDTLVYEQYF. In DNA form, the CDR3 reads TGTGCCAGCAGCCAAGAAGACACCTTGGTGTACGAGCAGTACTTC.

The chain links TRBV7-2 to TRBJ2-5; D is possibly TRBD1 (7 bases). This CDR3 region has 15 residues. From germline, CDR1 is SGHTA and CDR2 FQGNSA. The V end was cut by 1 base, the J end by 5 bases, with 14 bases between. In nucleotides, the CDR3 is TGTGCCAGCAGCTTAGGACAGGGAGGAGGTGAGACCCAGTACTTC. It translates to CASSLGQGGGETQYF.

The gene calls are TRBV13 and TRBJ2-1, with D perhaps matching TRBD2 (6 bases). This CDR3 spans 12 amino acids. The germline V and J ends were trimmed by 7 bases and 15 bases, with 19 bases remaining between them. Germline loops: CDR1 PRHDT, CDR2 FYEKMQ (reference sequence). This CDR3 reads CASTNLSGRLFF. CDR3 DNA sequence: TGTGCCAGCACCAATTTATCGGGGAGGTTGTTCTTC. The variable domain in full, completed from reference TRBV13 and TRBJ2-1, reads AAGVIQSPRHLIKEKRETATLKCYPIPRHDTVYWYQQGPGQDPQFLISFYEKMQSDKGSIPDRFSAQQFSDYHSELNMSSLELGDSALYFCASTNLSGRLFFGPGTRLTVL.

V and J are TRBV24-1 and TRBJ2-1; 13 bases line up with TRBD2. CDR3 size: 14 residues. The germline V gene encodes CDR1 KGHDR and CDR2 SFDVKD. V was pared by 6 bases and J by 10 bases, with 5 bases of the junction left unmatched. The CDR3 is CATSPGLAGVEQFF. For the CDR3, the DNA is TGTGCCACCAGTCCCGGACTAGCGGGAGTCGAGCAGTTCTTC.

This CDR3 reads CASSSTTTSSSYEQYF. The CDR3 DNA reads TGTGCCAGCAGCTCGACTACGACTTCCAGCTCCTACGAGCAGTACTTC. The rearrangement joins TRBV5-5 to TRBJ2-7; possible D gene TRBD2, 5 bases. Trimming removed 3 bases from V and 0 bases from J, with 16 bases in between. The germline V gene has CDR1 SGHKS and CDR2 YYEKEE (reference sequence). The CDR3 loop spans 16 amino acids.

This clone was counted between two and nine times. The chain combines TRBV2 with TRBJ2-7; the D gene is possibly TRBD1 (6 bases). Trimming shortened V by 4 bases and J by 6 bases, and 10 bases separated the two germline ends. This CDR3 region has 12 residues. Germline-derived CDR1 and CDR2 are SNHLY and FYNNEI. CDR3 nucleotides: TGTGCCAGCAGTGTATCAGGGGTCGAGCAGTACTTC. Translated, it gives CASSVSGVEQYF.

V usage is TRBV18 and J usage is TRBJ1-1; no reliable D call. Trimming took 3 bases from V and 7 from J, leaving 12 bases between them. The CDR3 runs 13 residues. CDR1 and CDR2 (germline): KGHSH, LQKENI. CDR3 sequence (DNA): TGTGCCAGCTCACCCCCGTCTACCTTTGAAGCTTTCTTT. Its protein is CASSPPSTFEAFF. The full variable domain, in which reference TRBV18 and TRBJ1-1 provide the parts outside the CDR3, is NAGVMQNPRHLVRRRGQEARLRCSPMKGHSHVYWYRQLPEEGLKFMVYLQKENIIDESGMPKERFSAEFPKEGPSILRIQQVVRGDSAAYFCASSPPSTFEAFFGQGTRLTVV.

This sequence joins TRBV14 and TRBJ2-5; tentative D call: TRBD2 (6 bases). Trimming stripped 5 bases from V and 3 bases from J, with 16 bases between. This CDR3 comprises 15 residues. Per germline, CDR1 SGHDN and CDR2 FVKESK. For the CDR3, the DNA is TGTGCCAGCAGCGGTTTCCTCGGCGGGAAAGAGACCCAGTACTTC. It yields the protein CASSGFLGGKETQYF.

The table lists this clone with a few counts. The chain combines TRBV4-2 with TRBJ2-6; D gene uncertain. Germline V gene data show CDR1 as LGHNA and CDR2 as YNFKEQ. CDR3 length: 16 residues. V gave up 0 bases and J gave up 0 bases, with 6 bases separating them. The CDR3 reads CASSQDMSSGANVLTF. DNA for the CDR3: TGTGCCAGCAGCCAAGACATGAGCTCTGGGGCCAACGTCCTGACTTTC.

V usage is TRBV2 and J usage is TRBJ2-2; D might be TRBD2 (6 bases). Trimming pared 8 bases from V and 4 bases from J, leaving 14 bases between. Germline-derived CDR1 and CDR2 are SNHLY and FYNNEI. The CDR3 runs to 14 residues. CDR3 loop: CASLGWRGTGELFF. The CDR3 DNA reads TGTGCCAGCCTTGGGTGGAGGGGCACCGGGGAGCTGTTTTTT. The full variable domain, completed using reference TRBV2 and TRBJ2-2, is EPEVTQTPSHQVTQMGQEVILRCVPISNHLYFYWYRQILGQKVEFLVSFYNNEISEKSEIFDDQFSVERPDGSNFTLKIRSTKLEDSAMYFCASLGWRGTGELFFGEGSRLTVL.

This chain joins TRBV6-1 and TRBJ2-1; D is possibly TRBD1 (6 bases). Looked up from germline, CDR1 is MNHNS and CDR2 is SASEGT. This CDR3 is built from 15 residues. Trimming cost V 3 bases and J 0 bases, with 9 bases left between them. The CDR3 coding sequence is TGTGCCAGCAGTGATAACAGGGACTCCTACAATGAGCAGTTCTTC. Its protein is CASSDNRDSYNEQFF.

This clone was picked up one time. V gene TRBV18 combines with J gene TRBJ2-1; TRBD1 or TRBD2 may be the D gene (5 bases each). The V gene's germline CDR1 is KGHSH and CDR2 LQKENI. The CDR3 is 14 amino acids. V shed 0 bases and J shed 4 bases, with 7 bases lying between them. The CDR3 region is CASSPPEGYNEQFF. DNA for the CDR3: TGTGCCAGCTCACCACCTGAGGGGTACAATGAGCAGTTCTTC.

The chain has TRBV30 and TRBJ1-2, with D hard to call. The CDR3 totals 14 residues. The germline V gene has CDR1 GTSNPN and CDR2 SVGIG (reference sequence). V was clipped by 0 bases and J by 2 bases, with 10 bases between them. The CDR3 here is CAWSVLGENYGYTF. The CDR3 nucleotides read TGTGCCTGGAGTGTACTAGGTGAAAACTATGGCTACACCTTC. The variable domain in full, completed from reference TRBV30 and TRBJ1-2, reads SQTIHQWPATLVQPVGSPLSLECTVEGTSNPNLYWYRQAAGRGLQLLFYSVGIGQISSEVPQNLSASRPQDRQFILSSKKLLLSDSGFYLCAWSVLGENYGYTFGSGTRLTVV.

The V and J genes are TRBV9 and TRBJ2-5; 8 nucleotides align to TRBD1. Germline V gene lookup returns CDR1 SGDLS and CDR2 YYNGEE. J was trimmed by 3 bases and V by 0 bases; bases with no gene match: 4. This CDR3 spans 15 amino acids. The chain's CDR3 is CASSVAGTGKETQYF. The CDR3 region has the DNA TGTGCCAGCAGCGTAGCTGGGACAGGCAAAGAGACCCAGTACTTC.

V is TRBV10-3 and J is TRBJ2-3, with 9 bases that match TRBD1. Germline-derived CDR1 and CDR2 are ENHRY and SYGVKD. This CDR3 is 15 amino acids long. V lost 7 bases to trimming and J lost 6 bases; unmatched junction nucleotides: 11. The CDR3 region has the DNA TGTGCCATCAACAGGGGGCCTTCTAGAGGGGATACGCAGTATTTT. It encodes CAINRGPSRGDTQYF.

The chain couples TRBV6-6 to TRBJ1-6, with unresolved D. V was shortened by 6 bases and J by 7 bases, with 13 bases between the two germline ends. The CDR3 runs to 14 residues. Germline values: CDR1 MNHNY, CDR2 SVGAGI (reference sequence). This chain's CDR3 is CASRLQLLNSPLHF. CDR3 coding DNA: TGTGCCAGCAGATTACAGCTTTTAAATTCACCCCTCCACTTT.

This rearrangement joins TRBV29-1 to TRBJ2-5; D is uncertain. Germline CDR1 SQVTM, CDR2 ANQGSEA. The CDR3 contains 14 residues. V was pared by 5 bases and J by 5 bases, with 18 bases between. In DNA, the CDR3 is TGCAGCGTTCACCCGTTAAGGGTTGTCGAGACCCAGTACTTC. Translated, it gives CSVHPLRVVETQYF.

V usage is TRBV28 and J usage is TRBJ1-5, with D uncertain. Germline assignment: CDR1 MDHEN and CDR2 SYDVKM. V was trimmed by 5 bases and J by 2 bases, leaving 16 bases between them. The length of the CDR3 is 16 residues. CDR3 amino acids: CASSQAVWVRNQPQHF. CDR3 in DNA: TGTGCCAGCAGTCAGGCGGTTTGGGTACGCAATCAGCCCCAGCATTTT.